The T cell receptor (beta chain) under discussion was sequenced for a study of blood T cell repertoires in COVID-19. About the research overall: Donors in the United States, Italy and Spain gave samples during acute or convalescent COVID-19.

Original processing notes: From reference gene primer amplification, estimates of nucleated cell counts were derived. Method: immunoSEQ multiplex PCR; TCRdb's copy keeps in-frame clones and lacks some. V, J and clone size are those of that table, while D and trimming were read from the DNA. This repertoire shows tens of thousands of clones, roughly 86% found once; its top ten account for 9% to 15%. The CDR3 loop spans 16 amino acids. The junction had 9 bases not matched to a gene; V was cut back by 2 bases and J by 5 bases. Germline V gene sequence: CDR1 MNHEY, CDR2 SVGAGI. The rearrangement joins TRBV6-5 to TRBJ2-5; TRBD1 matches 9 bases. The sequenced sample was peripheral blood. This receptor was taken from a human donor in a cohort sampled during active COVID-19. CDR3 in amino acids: CASSYDFTGGRETQYF. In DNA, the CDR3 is TGTGCCAGCAGTTACGACTTTACAGGGGGCAGGGAGACCCAGTACTTC.